This record covers a single T cell receptor beta chain. Its specificity is unknown. This specimen belongs to a study of cytomegalovirus exposure and HLA in healthy donors. Study findings and constraints: In an earlier analysis, in some 500 donors, most V segments appeared productive either ~90% or ~30% of the time. Presence/absence analyses took donor sequencing depth as roughly uniform.

In germline, CDR1 is MNHEY, CDR2 SMNVEV (reference sequence). The CDR3 sequence is 13 residues long. V was trimmed by 5 bases and J by 4 bases, leaving 11 bases between them. PCR amplification relied on 60 Vbeta primers (plus 13 Jbeta primers). TCRdb's copy holds only in-frame clones and misses some; the assay was immunoSEQ multiplex PCR. The sample shows 110,000 or so clones, 70% to 80% of them seen only once. At the time of sampling, donors were nominally healthy, though unrecorded immune exposures were likely. This clonotype was sampled from a woman in her thirties or forties in good health and CMV-seropositive. V and J are TRBV27 and TRBJ1-2; D might be TRBD1 (5 bases). The sequenced sample was PBMCs. The CDR3 nucleotides are TGTGCCAGCAGTACTCAGGGAACCTATGGCTACACCTTC. The encoded protein is CASSTQGTYGYTF.